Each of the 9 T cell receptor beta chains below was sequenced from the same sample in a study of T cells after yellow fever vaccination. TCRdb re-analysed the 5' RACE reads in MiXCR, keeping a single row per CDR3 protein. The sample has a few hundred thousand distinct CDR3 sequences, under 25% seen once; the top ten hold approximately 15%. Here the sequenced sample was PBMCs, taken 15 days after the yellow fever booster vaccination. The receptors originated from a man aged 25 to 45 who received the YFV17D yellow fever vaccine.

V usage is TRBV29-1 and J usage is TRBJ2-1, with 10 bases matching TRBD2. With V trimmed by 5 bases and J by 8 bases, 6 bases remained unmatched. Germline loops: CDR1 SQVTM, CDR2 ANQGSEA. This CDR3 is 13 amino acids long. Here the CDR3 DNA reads TGCAGCGTTAGCGGGAGGGGGCTAGATGAGCAGTTCTTC. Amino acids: CSVSGRGLDEQFF.

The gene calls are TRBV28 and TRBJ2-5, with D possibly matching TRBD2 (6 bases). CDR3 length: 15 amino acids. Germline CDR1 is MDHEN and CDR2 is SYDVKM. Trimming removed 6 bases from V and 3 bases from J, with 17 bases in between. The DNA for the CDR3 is TGTGCCAGCAGCTCTTCAGAGCGGGCCGAAGAGACCCAGTACTTC. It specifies CASSSSERAEETQYF.

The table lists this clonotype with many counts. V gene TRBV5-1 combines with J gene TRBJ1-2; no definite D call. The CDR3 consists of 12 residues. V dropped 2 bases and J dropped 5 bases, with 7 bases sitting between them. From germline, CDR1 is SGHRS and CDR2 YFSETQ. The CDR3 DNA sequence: TGCGCCAGCAGCTTAGACACTTATGGCTACACCTTC. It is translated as CASSLDTYGYTF.

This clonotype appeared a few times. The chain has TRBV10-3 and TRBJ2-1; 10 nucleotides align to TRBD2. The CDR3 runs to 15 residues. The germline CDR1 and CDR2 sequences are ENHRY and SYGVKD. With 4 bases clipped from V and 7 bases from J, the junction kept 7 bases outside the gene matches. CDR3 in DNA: TGTGCCATCAGTGGTCTAGCGGGAGCTACGAATGAGCAGTTCTTC. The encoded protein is CAISGLAGATNEQFF.

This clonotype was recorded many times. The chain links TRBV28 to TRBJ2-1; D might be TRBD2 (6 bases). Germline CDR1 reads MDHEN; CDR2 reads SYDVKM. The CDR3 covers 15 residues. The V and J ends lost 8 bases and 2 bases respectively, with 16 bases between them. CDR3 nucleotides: TGTGCCAGCTTCAACGGGAGCCCTACCTACAATGAGCAGTTCTTC. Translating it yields CASFNGSPTYNEQFF.

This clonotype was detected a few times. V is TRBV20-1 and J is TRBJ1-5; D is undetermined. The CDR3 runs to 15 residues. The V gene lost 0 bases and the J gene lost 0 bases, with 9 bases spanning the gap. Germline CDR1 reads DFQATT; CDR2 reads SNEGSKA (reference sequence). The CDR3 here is CSARDEAFSNQPQHF. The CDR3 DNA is TGCAGTGCTAGAGATGAGGCCTTTAGCAATCAGCCCCAGCATTTT.

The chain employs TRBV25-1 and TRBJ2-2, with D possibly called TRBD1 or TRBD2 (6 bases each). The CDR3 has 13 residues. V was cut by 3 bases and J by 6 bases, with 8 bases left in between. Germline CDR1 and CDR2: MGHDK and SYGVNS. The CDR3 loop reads CASSEGGAGELFF. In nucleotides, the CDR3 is TGTGCCAGCAGTGAGGGGGGCGCCGGGGAGCTGTTTTTT.

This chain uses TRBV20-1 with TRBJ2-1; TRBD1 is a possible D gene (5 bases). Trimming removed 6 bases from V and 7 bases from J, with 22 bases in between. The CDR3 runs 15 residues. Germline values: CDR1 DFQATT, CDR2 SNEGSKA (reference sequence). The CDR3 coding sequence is TGCAGTGCCAACTCGAGGACACGTCCCTCGAATGAGCAGTTCTTC. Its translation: CSANSRTRPSNEQFF.

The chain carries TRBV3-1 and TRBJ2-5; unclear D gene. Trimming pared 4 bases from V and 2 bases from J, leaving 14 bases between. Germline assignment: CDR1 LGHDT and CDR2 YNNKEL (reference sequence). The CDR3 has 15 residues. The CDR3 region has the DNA TGTGCCAGCAGCCCATCGACCCGGTTACAAGAGACCCAGTACTTC. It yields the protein CASSPSTRLQETQYF.